The clone carrying this T cell receptor (beta chain) was found a few times. Measured with immunoSEQ multiplex PCR; TCRdb has only the in-frame clones, and not every one. This sample has 300,000 to 450,000 clones, with about 88% found just once. This sample was included in a study of blood T cell repertoires in COVID-19. About the research overall: COVID-19 samples from acute and convalescent phases originated in the United States, Italy and Spain. Sources were T cells, B-cell-depleted T cells, or PBMCs; the material itself was cDNA or gDNA.

The sequence was collected from a human donor in a cohort sampled during active COVID-19. Sequencing input: peripheral blood.

CDR3 loop: CASSLLGTSGTTSRPQYF. The CDR3 region has the DNA TGTGCCAGCAGTTTATTGGGGACTAGCGGGACTACAAGCCGGCCGCAGTATTTT. The chain joins TRBV28 to TRBJ2-3, with TRBD2 matching 13 bases. The CDR3 has 18 amino acids. The ends lost 1 base at V and 10 bases at J; junction bases unmatched: 14. CDR1 is MDHEN and CDR2 is SYDVKM in the germline V gene.